A single sample gave rise to the 27 T cell receptor beta chains below, sequenced in a study of T-cell memory formation after mild COVID-19. TCRdb fed the 5' RACE reads into MiXCR, producing one record per CDR3 protein. The sample includes 400,000 or so distinct CDR3 sequences, 20% of them seen just once. Input material: PBMCs or a T cell subset sorted from them (not recorded which). These receptors all come from an adult woman who had mild COVID-19 (a few samples of this study predate the infection). Cell type and time point are not known.

This clonotype was observed a handful of times. This chain connects TRBV5-1 to TRBJ2-1, with 7 bases that match TRBD2. J gave up 6 bases and V 4 bases, and 4 bases lay outside the gene matches. CDR1 and CDR2 from the germline V gene are SGHRS and YFSETQ. The CDR3 totals 13 residues. The chain's CDR3 is CASSRTSANEQFF. The CDR3, as DNA: TGCGCCAGCAGCCGCACTAGCGCCAATGAGCAGTTCTTC.

The V gene is TRBV23-1, the J gene TRBJ2-1, with TRBD2 identical over 10 bases. TRBV23-1 has ORF status, its function being uncertain. The CDR3 loop spans 15 amino acids. Trimming cost V 3 bases and J 8 bases; bases outside gene matches: 7. For the CDR3, the DNA is TGCGCCAGCAGTCAGGAGCGGGAGGGCGATGATGAGCAGTTCTTC. Translation: CASSQEREGDDEQFF.

The rearrangement links TRBV7-9 to TRBJ2-7, with 9 bases fitting TRBD1. The V segment lost 4 bases and the J segment 0 bases; nucleotides outside the gene matches: 4. The CDR3 extends over 15 amino acids. Germline-derived CDR1 and CDR2 are SEHNR and FQNEAQ (reference sequence). In DNA, the CDR3 is TGTGCCAGCAGCTACGACAGGGGGGACTCCTACGAGCAGTACTTC. Protein: CASSYDRGDSYEQYF.

The CDR3 loop is CASSWLTVNIPNEQFF. The CDR3 region has the DNA TGTGCCAGCAGCTGGTTGACAGTTAATATACCCAATGAGCAGTTCTTC. The chain has TRBV7-2 and TRBJ2-1, with a possible D match to TRBD1 (5 bases). The ends were cut back, 4 bases at V and 6 bases at J, with 19 bases in the middle. CDR1 is SGHTA and CDR2 is FQGNSA in the germline V gene. The CDR3 covers 16 residues.

V is TRBV4-2 and J is TRBJ2-1; D call uncertain. Germline values: CDR1 LGHNA, CDR2 YNFKEQ. Deletions cut 0 bases from V and 8 bases from J, with 14 bases between. This CDR3 contains 15 residues. CDR3 DNA: TGTGCCAGCAGCCAAGATGGGCTATTGTGGGATGAGCAGTTCTTC. Protein product: CASSQDGLLWDEQFF.

This clonotype turned up a few times. The rearrangement links TRBV4-3 to TRBJ2-1, with D perhaps given as TRBD1 or TRBD2 (6 bases each). There are 14 residues in the CDR3. V shed 2 bases and J shed 6 bases, with 11 bases lying between them. Per the germline V gene, CDR1 is LGHNA and CDR2 is YSLEER. This chain's CDR3 is CASSQRGRVNEQFF. In DNA form, the CDR3 reads TGCGCCAGCAGCCAACGGGGGCGGGTCAATGAGCAGTTCTTC.

This clonotype occurred a few times. This chain joins TRBV5-1 and TRBJ2-7, with D maybe TRBD2 (6 bases). Germline lookup yields CDR1 SGHRS and CDR2 YFSETQ. V dropped 4 bases and J dropped 3 bases, with 14 bases sitting between them. The CDR3 is made up of 14 amino acids. Here the CDR3 DNA reads TGCGCCAGCAGCCCGGACGGGGGAGTCTACGAGCAGTACTTC. It is translated as CASSPDGGVYEQYF.

A single count supports this clonotype. CDR3 residues: CASSFPVRSEQYF. The CDR3 DNA reads TGTGCCAGCAGCTTTCCGGTGAGGAGCGAGCAGTACTTC. This rearrangement joins TRBV7-8 to TRBJ2-7; no firm D call. Trimming took off 3 bases at V and 6 bases at J, with 12 bases between the two ends. The CDR3 totals 13 residues. CDR1 is SGHVS, CDR2 FQNEAQ, per germline.

The chain has TRBV5-1 and TRBJ1-1; D might be TRBD1 (6 bases). CDR1 SGHRS and CDR2 YFSETQ come from the germline V gene. V was clipped by 0 bases and J by 2 bases, with 11 bases between them. The CDR3 runs 15 residues. The CDR3 region is CASSLERGTNTEAFF. The CDR3 region has the DNA TGCGCCAGCAGCTTGGAGCGGGGGACAAACACTGAAGCTTTCTTT. Variable domain in full (rest from reference TRBV5-1 and TRBJ1-1): KAGVTQTPRYLIKTRGQQVTLSCSPISGHRSVSWYQQTPGQGLQFLFEYFSETQRNKGNFPGRFSGRQFSNSRSEMNVSTLELGDSALYLCASSLERGTNTEAFFGQGTRLTVV.

This clonotype was counted at least ten times. This sequence joins TRBV7-2 and TRBJ2-4; D perhaps matches TRBD2 (6 bases). This CDR3 is 12 amino acids long. CDR1 and CDR2 (germline): SGHTA, FQGNSA. V was trimmed by 3 bases and J by 9 bases, leaving 9 bases between them. The CDR3 loop is CASSLQEGIQYF. The CDR3 nucleotides read TGTGCCAGCAGCTTGCAGGAGGGCATTCAGTACTTC.

The chain has TRBV7-9 and TRBJ2-5; D remains unclear. This CDR3 region has 14 residues. Trimming took 5 bases from V and 4 from J, leaving 14 bases between them. CDR1 SEHNR and CDR2 FQNEAQ come from the germline V gene (reference sequence). In DNA, the CDR3 is TGTGCCAGCAGCCCCCTTGTACCGGGAGAGACCCAGTACTTC. It is translated as CASSPLVPGETQYF.

The table lists this clonotype with many counts. V and J are TRBV7-2 and TRBJ2-7; 8 nucleotides agree with TRBD2. There are 15 residues in the CDR3. V gave up 4 bases and J gave up 5 bases; unmatched junction bases: 10. Germline V CDR1 and CDR2: SGHTA, FQGNSA. In DNA form, the CDR3 reads TGTGCCAGCAGCTCCAGCGGGAGAAACGTCAACGAGCAGTACTTC. Translating gives CASSSSGRNVNEQYF.

This clonotype was counted many times. The chain is built from TRBV20-1 and TRBJ2-1; 9 positions agree with TRBD2. The CDR3 totals 15 residues. Germline V gene lookup returns CDR1 DFQATT and CDR2 SNEGSKA (reference sequence). The V segment lost 0 bases and the J segment 8 bases; nucleotides outside the gene matches: 8. Here the CDR3 reads CSARDQGLAFDEQFF. The CDR3 region has the DNA TGCAGTGCTAGAGATCAGGGACTAGCCTTCGATGAGCAGTTCTTC.

In this sample, this clonotype turned up a few times. The rearrangement joins TRBV15 to TRBJ2-7, with 10 bases aligning to TRBD1. Unmatched junction bases numbered 6, after V lost 4 bases and J lost 6 bases. This CDR3 has 14 amino acids. Germline V lookup: CDR1 LNHNV, CDR2 YYDKDF (reference sequence). The CDR3 DNA reads as TGTGCCACCAGCATAGACAGGGGGCACGGCGAGCAGTACTTC. It encodes CATSIDRGHGEQYF.

This clonotype has just a few counts. V usage is TRBV5-1 and J usage is TRBJ2-5; 9 positions agree with TRBD1. The V and J ends lost 4 bases and 5 bases, in that order; junction bases with no gene match: 12. The CDR3 totals 16 residues. CDR1 is SGHRS and CDR2 is YFSETQ in the germline V gene. The CDR3 here is CASSPGLYTGGETQYF. CDR3 in DNA: TGCGCCAGCAGCCCGGGTCTTTATACAGGGGGCGAGACCCAGTACTTC.

This rearrangement joins TRBV5-1 to TRBJ2-7; 8 nucleotides line up with TRBD1. This CDR3 region has 14 residues. Germline assignment: CDR1 SGHRS and CDR2 YFSETQ. Trimming removed 3 bases from V and 6 bases from J; junction bases left unmatched: 8. The CDR3 coding sequence is TGCGCCAGCAGCTCTACGGACAGGGTCGGCGAGCAGTACTTC. This encodes CASSSTDRVGEQYF.

This sequence joins TRBV2 and TRBJ2-7, with TRBD1 as a possible D gene (6 bases). The germline V and J ends were trimmed by 2 bases and 3 bases, with 14 bases remaining between them. Germline values: CDR1 SNHLY, CDR2 FYNNEI. The CDR3 has 15 residues. The CDR3: CASSERGISIYEQYF. The CDR3, as DNA: TGTGCCAGCAGTGAAAGGGGGATTTCAATCTACGAGCAGTACTTC.

A few counts support this clonotype. The chain combines TRBV10-3 with TRBJ2-1; D could derive from TRBD1 or TRBD2 (5 bases each). V was clipped by 0 bases and J by 12 bases, with 9 bases between them. The germline CDR1 and CDR2 sequences are ENHRY and SYGVKD. The CDR3 has 12 residues. CDR3 in DNA: TGTGCCATCAGTGAGTCGGGGGATCGGCAGTTCTTC. It encodes CAISESGDRQFF.

V gene TRBV5-1 combines with J gene TRBJ2-1, with 10 bases lining up with TRBD2. V shed 1 base, J shed 9 bases, and the junction held 7 bases outside the gene matches. CDR1 is SGHRS, CDR2 YFSETQ, per germline. CDR3 length: 15 amino acids. The CDR3 nucleotides read TGCGCCAGCAGCTTGAGGAGCGGGGGGGTCGGTGAGCAGTTCTTC. Translated: CASSLRSGGVGEQFF.

V usage is TRBV5-6 and J usage is TRBJ2-3, with 8 bases that match TRBD1. The length of the CDR3 is 20 residues. J was trimmed by 3 bases and V by 4 bases; bases with no gene match: 22. Germline lookup yields CDR1 SGHDT and CDR2 YYEEEE. CDR3 nucleotide sequence: TGTGCCAGCAGCCTGGCGGCAGGGGGCACGCTAGAGGCGGGGACAGATACGCAGTATTTT. Translation: CASSLAAGGTLEAGTDTQYF.

Only a few counts were recorded for this clonotype. V gene TRBV7-2 combines with J gene TRBJ1-2; no definite D call. Trimming stripped 1 base from V and 4 bases from J, with 16 bases between. Germline lookup yields CDR1 SGHTA and CDR2 FQGNSA. The CDR3 runs to 16 residues. The CDR3 region has the DNA TGTGCCAGCAGCTTAGGGGCACCTCTTGCCGGCTATGGCTACACCTTC. Encoded protein: CASSLGAPLAGYGYTF.

This clonotype was seen a handful of times. This chain joins TRBV6-1 and TRBJ2-1; 7 positions match TRBD1. V lost 5 bases, J lost 7 bases, and 8 bases stayed unmatched. This CDR3 spans 14 amino acids. Per the germline V gene, CDR1 is MNHNS and CDR2 is SASEGT. The CDR3 sequence: CASSSLTQGNEQFF. The CDR3 nucleotides read TGTGCCAGCAGTTCCCTTACACAGGGGAATGAGCAGTTCTTC.

CDR3 DNA sequence: TGTGCCAGCAGCCAAGATAGACAGGGAAGGGAAAAACTGTTTTTT. Translation gives CASSQDRQGREKLFF. The rearrangement joins TRBV14 to TRBJ1-4; 7 nucleotides align to TRBD1. The junction had 6 bases not matched to a gene; V was cut back by 0 bases and J by 8 bases. Germline V gene data show CDR1 as SGHDN and CDR2 as FVKESK. The CDR3 runs to 15 residues.

This chain uses TRBV12-3 or TRBV12-4 with TRBJ2-1, with 7 bases lining up with TRBD2. The CDR3 consists of 16 residues. Trimming removed 5 bases from V and 13 bases from J; junction bases left unmatched: 20. The CDR3, as DNA: TGTGCCAGCAGTCCATCCCTCCTCGCTAGCGGAGGGATACAGTTCTTC. Residues: CASSPSLLASGGIQFF.

The rearrangement uses TRBV7-9 and TRBJ2-1; D possibly corresponds to TRBD1 (5 bases). This CDR3 is 11 amino acids long. The germline CDR1 and CDR2 sequences are SEHNR and FQNEAQ (reference sequence). Trimming cost V 5 bases and J 15 bases, with 14 bases left between them. CDR3: CASSPRQFPFF. The DNA for the CDR3 is TGTGCCAGCAGCCCGAGACAGTTTCCGTTCTTC. The complete variable domain, with remaining parts taken from reference TRBV7-9 and TRBJ2-1, reads DTGVSQNPRHKITKRGQNVTFRCDPISEHNRLYWYRQTLGQGPEFLTYFQNEAQLEKSRLLSDRFSAERPKGSFSTLEIQRTEQGDSAMYLCASSPRQFPFFGPGTRLTVL.

In its sample, this clonotype was seen a few times. The gene calls are TRBV3-1 and TRBJ1-2; tentatively, D is TRBD1 (6 bases). Trimming took off 1 base at V and 4 bases at J, with 13 bases between the two ends. Germline V gene lookup returns CDR1 LGHDT and CDR2 YNNKEL (reference sequence). CDR3 size: 15 residues. The CDR3 protein is CASSQGQGLGYGYTF. DNA for the CDR3: TGTGCCAGCAGCCAAGGGCAGGGGCTCGGCTATGGCTACACCTTC. Based on the CDR3 plus reference TRBV3-1 and TRBJ1-2, the full variable domain is DTAVSQTPKYLVTQMGNDKSIKCEQNLGHDTMYWYKQDSKKFLKIMFSYNNKELIINETVPNRFSPKSPDKAHLNLHINSLELGDSAVYFCASSQGQGLGYGYTFGSGTRLTVV.

This clonotype was counted a few times. This chain connects TRBV2 to TRBJ1-6; D gene uncertain. V shed 3 bases and J shed 9 bases, with 9 bases lying between them. The CDR3 runs to 13 residues. The germline CDR1 and CDR2 sequences are SNHLY and FYNNEI. CDR3 nucleotides: TGTGCCAGCAGTGAGGCCCGGAGTTCACCCCTCCACTTT. Amino acids: CASSEARSSPLHF.